What follows are 13 T cell receptor beta chains derived from one specimen sequenced in a study of shared clonotypes between healthy human individuals. Assay: immunoSEQ multiplex PCR; the TCRdb copy retains only in-frame clones and omits some. This table holds millions of clones, around nine tenths found once. The sequenced sample consisted of naive CD4+ T cells sorted from blood. The sample's subset: CD45RA+ positively selected. Receptors were obtained from a man aged 18-30 years in good health.

This clone was found once. This chain links TRBV30 with TRBJ1-6; TRBD1 is a possible D gene (5 bases). The CDR3 loop spans 16 amino acids. V lost 2 bases, J lost 7 bases, and 18 bases lay in between. Germline-derived CDR1 and CDR2 are GTSNPN and SVGIG (reference sequence). CDR3 residues: CAWSSPGGQVNSPLHF. The DNA of the CDR3 is TGTGCCTGGAGTTCCCCCGGGGGTCAGGTAAATTCACCCCTCCACTTT.

CDR3 region: CASSLEGGLRGEQYF. CDR3 sequence (DNA): TGTGCCAGCAGCTTAGAGGGGGGCCTCAGGGGCGAGCAGTACTTC. The chain uses TRBV7-8 and TRBJ2-7, with D possibly called TRBD1 or TRBD2 (6 bases each). Trimming removed 1 base at V and 6 bases at J, with 16 bases between. The CDR3 sequence is 15 residues long. CDR1 is SGHVS, CDR2 FQNEAQ, per germline.

The chain carries TRBV2 and TRBJ1-5; TRBD1 matches 8 bases. J gave up 5 bases and V 8 bases, and 8 bases lay outside the gene matches. Germline assignment: CDR1 SNHLY and CDR2 FYNNEI. CDR3 size: 14 residues. The CDR3 loop reads CASASTGDHQPQHF. The CDR3 coding sequence is TGTGCCAGCGCTTCGACAGGGGACCATCAGCCCCAGCATTTT.

J is TRBJ2-7 and V is TRBV11-2, with D possibly being TRBD1 (5 bases). V was pared by 1 base and J by 2 bases, with 12 bases between. Germline V gene lookup returns CDR1 SGHAT and CDR2 FQNNGV. The CDR3 is made up of 15 amino acids. The CDR3 is CASSLAPDTTYEQYF. CDR3 DNA sequence: TGTGCCAGCAGCTTAGCTCCGGACACGACCTACGAGCAGTACTTC.

This sequence joins TRBV27 and TRBJ2-5, with TRBD1 as a possible D gene (6 bases). Trimming removed 6 bases at V and 2 bases at J, with 19 bases between. Germline assignment: CDR1 MNHEY and CDR2 SMNVEV (reference sequence). The CDR3 has 16 residues. The CDR3 coding sequence is TGTGCCAGCAGCATAACACGACAGGCTTTTCAAGAGACCCAGTACTTC. Translated, it gives CASSITRQAFQETQYF.

In DNA form, the CDR3 reads TGTGCCAGCAGCCCGGACAGGGCAAGCAATCAGCCCCAGCATTTT. As protein: CASSPDRASNQPQHF. The chain employs TRBV7-9 and TRBJ1-5; 8 nucleotides agree with TRBD1. The CDR3 is made up of 15 amino acids. CDR1 and CDR2 from the germline V gene are SEHNR and FQNEAQ (reference sequence). Trimming at V came to 5 bases and at J to 1 base, leaving 4 bases not matched to a gene.

This sequence joins TRBV10-1 and TRBJ2-7; D is tentatively TRBD1 or TRBD2 (5 bases each). Germline CDR1 WNHNN, CDR2 SYGVQD (reference sequence). V lost 5 bases and J lost 0, with 14 bases in between. The CDR3 covers 15 residues. In nucleotides, the CDR3 is TGCGCCAGCAGTTCGAACCGGGACGGCTCCTACGAGCAGTACTTC. It is translated as CASSSNRDGSYEQYF.

Only one count was recorded for this clone. The chain uses TRBV7-2 and TRBJ1-2; D is perhaps TRBD1 (5 bases). Between the trimmed V and J ends, which lost 0 bases and 5 bases, there was a span of 10 bases. This CDR3 is built from 14 residues. Germline CDR1 is SGHTA and CDR2 is FQGNSA. The CDR3 loop reads CASSLAGTDYGYTF. Here the CDR3 DNA reads TGTGCCAGCAGCTTAGCAGGGACGGATTATGGCTACACCTTC.

As for this clone: The sample has other DNA sequences that encode this CDR3 too. The rearrangement joins TRBV7-2 to TRBJ2-5, with D possibly being TRBD2 (6 bases). CDR3 length equals 14 residues. V was clipped by 4 bases and J by 5 bases, with 14 bases between them. The germline CDR1 and CDR2 sequences are SGHTA and FQGNSA. Here the CDR3 DNA reads TGTGCCAGCAGCTCCCCGCCCGGGGGTGAGACCCAGTACTTC. It codes for CASSSPPGGETQYF.

This clone has a single count. The chain carries TRBV30 and TRBJ1-1; D might be TRBD1 (5 bases). Trimming removed 0 bases at V and 3 bases at J, with 20 bases between. Germline V gene data show CDR1 as GTSNPN and CDR2 as SVGIG (reference sequence). The length of the CDR3 is 17 residues. The CDR3 bases are TGTGCCTGGAGTGTACTACGGAAAGGGGCTGAGGACACTGAAGCTTTCTTT. This codes for CAWSVLRKGAEDTEAFF.

V and J are TRBV28 and TRBJ1-1; D gene uncertain. Germline V CDR1 and CDR2: MDHEN, SYDVKM. This CDR3 has 11 amino acids. V lost 8 bases and J 12 bases, leaving 16 bases between the germline ends. The CDR3 nucleotides read TGTGCCAGCTGGGGTTCTCTCTGGACTTTCTTT. Amino acid sequence: CASWGSLWTFF.

This sequence joins TRBV2 and TRBJ2-2; no definite D call. The germline V gene has CDR1 SNHLY and CDR2 FYNNEI. The CDR3 has 12 residues. Trimming shortened V by 1 base and J by 5 bases, and 2 bases separated the two germline ends. The CDR3 coding sequence is TGTGCCAGCAGTGAAGAGACCGGGGAGCTGTTTTTT. Translating gives CASSEETGELFF.

The rearrangement links TRBV4-3 to TRBJ2-1; D perhaps matches TRBD2 (6 bases). CDR1 is LGHNA and CDR2 is YSLEER in the germline V gene. V was cut by 4 bases and J by 4 bases, with 17 bases left in between. There are 16 residues in the CDR3. The CDR3 protein is CASSRGTLREYNEQFF. DNA of the CDR3: TGCGCCAGCAGCCGGGGGACTCTTCGGGAGTACAATGAGCAGTTCTTC.